What follows is one TCR beta chain and its context. The length of the CDR3 is 16 residues. J was trimmed by 2 bases and V by 0 bases; bases with no gene match: 6. Germline V gene sequence: CDR1 SGHRS, CDR2 YFSETQ. This specimen belongs to a study of blood T cell repertoires in COVID-19. Study-wide background: Italy, Spain and the United States were the sources of the convalescent and acute COVID-19 samples. The analysed material was cDNA or gDNA that came from T cells, B-cell-depleted T cells, or PBMCs.

As processed by the authors: Estimated nucleated cell counts came from reference gene primer amplification. Sequencing used immunoSEQ multiplex PCR; TCRdb keeps in-frame clones, though not all of them. That table is the source of V, J and clone size, and D and trimming were worked out from the DNA. The sample lists about 240,000 clones; 80% to 85% were seen once. The sequence derives from a woman between 18 and 29 years old with acute or convalescent COVID-19. Specimen: peripheral blood. The rearrangement links TRBV5-1 to TRBJ1-2; TRBD1 matches 8 bases. CDR3 region: CASSLGQGAGNYGYTF. In DNA, the CDR3 is TGCGCCAGCAGCTTGGGCCAGGGGGCGGGGAACTATGGCTACACCTTC.